This T cell receptor (beta chain) originates from a study of blood T cell repertoires in COVID-19 (dated by TCRdb to about 2020). In the study overall: Collaborator samples came from the United States, Italy and Spain and covered acute and convalescent phases of COVID-19. The material from the prospective study consisted of cDNA or gDNA derived from T cells, B-cell-depleted T cells, or PBMCs. A de-identified subject ID, COVID-19 status, age in years and sex were almost always included in the sample metadata. Deeply sampled blood TCRbeta repertoires from subjects exposed to, actively infected with, or recovered from COVID-19 were included in the dataset. Where available, HLA class I and class II types were obtained from metadata supplied by the sample provider rather than from assay-based typing. A freely available public database, intended as a resource for researchers studying the immune response to SARS-CoV-2, is where the repertoires were released. Samples were obtained from the ongoing ImmuneRACE study (first 160 participants) and from 950 to 1,500 subjects provided by 6 global collaborators.

Details on this clone: This clone's antigen is unknown. Qualities for individual bases were not recorded, and no much larger clone is one base off.

The CDR3 covers 12 residues, taking in both the cysteine and the phenylalanine. The retained sequence is limited to the CDR3, 36 bases, with the frame set at the first base. Per the germline V gene, SQVTM is the CDR1 and ANQGSEA is the CDR2. Deletion took 5 bases off V and 1 base off J, with a span of 8 bases between the germline ends. Participants in the prospective study were aged 18 to 89 years, lived in 20 to 30 United States geographic areas, and enrolled through a virtual design. In the prospective study, participants were assigned to cohorts based on the clinical history participants reported in a screening survey and a study questionnaire. Mobile phlebotomists in the prospective study collected whole blood, serum and a nasopharyngeal or oropharyngeal swab from every participant. Prospective study participants could optionally give additional blood draws and questionnaires over a roughly 2-month period. Before DNA extraction, prospective study blood samples were shipped either frozen or at room temperature.

The immunoSEQ Assay, a bias-controlled multiplex PCR, was used to amplify TCRbeta CDR3 regions from genomic DNA. Per the authors' processing: The number of nucleated cells in each sample was estimated by amplification of reference gene primers within the assay. Sequence reads were collapsed and filtered to measure the absolute abundance of every unique TCRbeta CDR3 rearrangement. For each sample, productive Simpson clonality was calculated as the square root of Simpson's diversity index across productive rearrangements. The table was pulled from immuneACCESS by TCRdb, which kept in-frame rearrangements only. Such tables lose some clones; where checked, under half of the loss comes from unresolved V genes, and the rest has no known cause. V, J and clone size are taken as reported in that table, and D and trimming were inferred from the DNA itself. The sample table lists 300,000 to 500,000 clones, approximately 90% of them with a count of one. The ten most abundant clones make up approximately 0.96% of the sample.

Results and caveats for the whole study, not just this receptor: The quantity of clinical and demographic metadata differed by source and by participant and was supplied without curation.

The sample taken for sequencing was PBMCs or T cells enriched from blood (not recorded which). The chain is assembled from TRBV29-1 and TRBJ1-1; no confident D gene assignment can be made. The sequence was obtained from a woman in her twenties or thirties with acute COVID-19. In nucleotides, the sequence is TGCAGCGTTCGTCCGGGGAACACTGAAGCTTTCTTT. Its translation reads: CSVRPGNTEAFF.